This T cell receptor beta chain was recovered during a study of blood T cell repertoires in COVID-19. As for the study in general: Sources were T cells, B-cell-depleted T cells, or PBMCs; the material itself was cDNA or gDNA.

The data were produced by immunoSEQ multiplex PCR, yet TCRdb's version contains in-frame clones alone and is incomplete. Of about 95,000 clones in the sample, approximately 84% are singletons; the top ten hold around a quarter. The CDR3 contains 15 residues. The V end was cut by 6 bases, the J end by 0 bases, with 14 bases between. Germline-derived CDR1 and CDR2 are SEHNR and FQNEAQ (reference sequence). The sequenced sample consisted of peripheral blood. The sequence derives from an older man with active or convalescent COVID-19. This chain uses TRBV7-9 with TRBJ1-2, with a possible D match to TRBD1 (6 bases). The CDR3 loop reads CASSKTGITNYGYTF. In DNA, the CDR3 is TGTGCCAGCAGTAAGACAGGCATAACTAACTATGGCTACACCTTC. The entire variable domain, with the rest obtained from reference TRBV7-9 and TRBJ1-2, is as follows: DTGVSQNPRHKITKRGQNVTFRCDPISEHNRLYWYRQTLGQGPEFLTYFQNEAQLEKSRLLSDRFSAERPKGSFSTLEIQRTEQGDSAMYLCASSKTGITNYGYTFGSGTRLTVV.